One and the same sample provided the 30 T cell receptor beta chains below, sequenced in a study of blood T cell repertoires in COVID-19 (dated by TCRdb to 2020 to 2021). The method was the immunoSEQ multiplex PCR assay. Entries here come from immuneACCESS through TCRdb and include only in-frame sequences with V and J called. Some clones fail to appear in such tables; in the studies checked, an unresolved V gene covers under half of the shortfall, and the cause of the remainder is unknown. A total of more than 95,000 clones appear in this sample, 70% to 80% of them only once. About 6.8% of the sample belongs to the ten largest clones. The sample comprised peripheral blood. The receptors shown here come from a man between 65 and 79 years old with acute or convalescent COVID-19.

The chain has TRBV18 and TRBJ2-1; possibly TRBD2 for D (6 bases). Germline values: CDR1 KGHSH, CDR2 LQKENI. V lost 0 bases to trimming and J lost 15 bases, with 15 bases between them. This CDR3 contains 13 residues. CDR3 sequence (DNA): TGTGCCAGCTCACCACCGGGGCAGGAGGGTCTGTTCTTC. It is translated as CASSPPGQEGLFF.

The chain couples TRBV28 to TRBJ2-7, with D maybe TRBD1 (5 bases). The V end was cut by 10 bases, the J end by 2 bases, with 12 bases between. This CDR3 spans 12 amino acids. The germline CDR1 and CDR2 sequences are MDHEN and SYDVKM. CDR3 protein: CAITGSTYEQYF. The CDR3 DNA reads TGTGCCATTACAGGATCCACCTACGAGCAGTACTTC.

This chain links TRBV5-1 with TRBJ1-3; 8 bases map to TRBD1. This CDR3 has 14 residues. From germline, CDR1 is SGHRS and CDR2 YFSETQ. The ends lost 4 bases at V and 3 bases at J; junction bases unmatched: 3. This CDR3 reads CASSPGTGGNTIYF. CDR3 nucleotides: TGCGCCAGCAGCCCCGGGACAGGTGGAAACACCATATATTTT.

The chain uses TRBV4-2 and TRBJ2-2, with 8 bases that match TRBD2. This CDR3 is 17 amino acids long. CDR1 is LGHNA and CDR2 is YNFKEQ in the germline V gene. V was pared by 1 base and J by 6 bases, with 10 bases of the junction left unmatched. The CDR3 bases are TGTGCCAGCAGCCAAGGGACTAGCTGGGGTGGCGCCGGGGAGCTGTTTTTT. It encodes CASSQGTSWGGAGELFF.

This clone was seen more than once but under ten times. CDR3 region: CASSYGDTQYF. CDR3 sequence (DNA): TGTGCCAGCAGCTACGGAGATACGCAGTATTTT. J is TRBJ2-3 and V is TRBV5-8; D is ambiguous. This CDR3 has 11 residues. V was clipped by 3 bases and J by 5 bases, with 4 bases between them. CDR1 SGHTS and CDR2 YDEGEE come from the germline V gene.

This clone was seen ten or more times. This rearrangement joins TRBV15 to TRBJ1-2, with 9 bases identical to TRBD1. Germline trimming cut 5 bases from V and 1 base from J; bases unmatched to any gene: 5. Germline values: CDR1 LNHNV, CDR2 YYDKDF (reference sequence). The CDR3 spans 15 residues. CDR3 sequence reads: CATSDNRGLNYGYTF. The CDR3 DNA follows: TGTGCCACCAGCGATAACAGGGGGCTTAACTATGGCTACACCTTC.

This chain links TRBV11-2 with TRBJ2-7; tentatively, D is TRBD2 (6 bases). V was cut by 6 bases and J by 5 bases, with 14 bases left in between. From germline, CDR1 is SGHAT and CDR2 FQNNGV. The CDR3 is 13 amino acids. DNA of the CDR3: TGTGCCAGCAGACGCTTGGGGAGGAACGAGCAGTACTTC. It specifies CASRRLGRNEQYF.

J is TRBJ2-1 and V is TRBV4-2; TRBD2 matches at 8 bases. Germline trimming cut 1 base from V and 0 bases from J; bases unmatched to any gene: 2. The CDR3 extends over 16 amino acids. The germline CDR1 and CDR2 sequences are LGHNA and YNFKEQ. CDR3 sequence: CASSQVSGSSYNEQFF. The CDR3 nucleotides are TGTGCCAGCAGCCAAGTGAGCGGGAGCTCCTACAATGAGCAGTTCTTC.

The chain employs TRBV4-2 and TRBJ1-5; 7 bases are a match to TRBD1. Germline V gene data show CDR1 as LGHNA and CDR2 as YNFKEQ. With V trimmed by 1 base and J by 9 bases, 12 bases remained unmatched. CDR3 length equals 16 residues. The CDR3 here is CASSQAQGGHQVPQHF. For the CDR3, the DNA is TGTGCCAGCAGCCAAGCCCAGGGGGGTCACCAGGTGCCCCAGCATTTT.

This sequence joins TRBV7-2 and TRBJ2-5; 7 bases match TRBD1. V was clipped by 5 bases and J by 5 bases; unmatched bases: 8. CDR3 size: 14 residues. In germline, CDR1 is SGHTA, CDR2 FQGNSA. The CDR3 loop is CASSQRQGRETQYF. CDR3 nucleotide sequence: TGTGCCAGCAGCCAACGACAGGGCCGGGAGACCCAGTACTTC.

CDR3 nucleotides: TGTGCCAGCAGCTTAGGAGCGGGAGGGCCTGACGAGCAGTACTTC. Protein sequence: CASSLGAGGPDEQYF. The gene calls are TRBV7-3 and TRBJ2-7; 10 bases are a match to TRBD2. The V gene end was trimmed by 2 bases and the J gene end by 5 bases; junction bases not matched to a gene: 6. The germline V gene encodes CDR1 SGHTA and CDR2 FQGTGA. The CDR3 contains 15 residues.

This clone was seen just once. The genes are TRBV5-1 and TRBJ2-3, with a possible D match to TRBD2 (5 bases). Germline CDR1 SGHRS, CDR2 YFSETQ. V was trimmed by 0 bases and J by 2 bases, leaving 10 bases between them. CDR3 length: 15 amino acids. Written as DNA, the CDR3 is TGCGCCAGCAGCTTGGGGGGAGCCTTCACAGATACGCAGTATTTT. Its translation is CASSLGGAFTDTQYF.

This clone was detected a few times. The chain joins TRBV6-1 to TRBJ1-2, with D possibly matching TRBD1 (6 bases). The CDR3 sequence is 14 residues long. CDR1 and CDR2 (germline): MNHNS, SASEGT. Trimming stripped 1 base from V and 4 bases from J, with 10 bases between. The CDR3 region has the DNA TGTGCCAGCAGTGAAGACAGGGATCTCTATGGCTACACCTTC. This codes for CASSEDRDLYGYTF.

J is TRBJ2-1 and V is TRBV3-1 (or the pseudogene TRBV3-2); TRBD1 aligns across 7 bases. Germline V gene data show CDR1 as LGHDT and CDR2 as YNNKEL (reference sequence). The CDR3 sequence is 15 residues long. V lost 4 bases to trimming and J lost 3 bases; unmatched junction nucleotides: 6. The CDR3 sequence: CASSPRGQFYNEQFF. CDR3 sequence (DNA): TGTGCCAGCAGCCCCCGGGGACAGTTCTACAATGAGCAGTTCTTC.

In this sample, this clone turned up a few times. J is TRBJ2-6 and V is TRBV11-2; possible D gene TRBD1, 5 bases. This CDR3 is built from 17 residues. Trimming stripped 6 bases from V and 0 bases from J, with 15 bases between. The germline CDR1 and CDR2 sequences are SGHAT and FQNNGV. The CDR3 region is CASSAGKGNSGANVLTF. CDR3 DNA sequence: TGTGCCAGCAGTGCTGGTAAGGGGAACTCTGGGGCCAACGTCCTGACTTTC.

V gene TRBV14 combines with J gene TRBJ2-7; D ambiguous. V lost 4 bases and J 2 bases, leaving 15 bases between the germline ends. Germline V gene data show CDR1 as SGHDN and CDR2 as FVKESK. The CDR3 loop spans 15 amino acids. Written as DNA, the CDR3 is TGTGCCAGCAGCCGAGGCCCACCCCCCACCTACGAGCAGTACTTC. Protein sequence: CASSRGPPPTYEQYF.

This clone was recorded a few times. The J gene is TRBJ2-7, the V gene TRBV5-1, with 9 bases fitting TRBD1. Germline assignment: CDR1 SGHRS and CDR2 YFSETQ. The ends lost 2 bases at V and 1 base at J; junction bases unmatched: 1. The CDR3 totals 14 residues. The CDR3 region has the DNA TGCGCCAGCAGCTTCGGGACAGGGTCCTACGAGCAGTACTTC. Translating gives CASSFGTGSYEQYF.

The chain recombines TRBV6-5 with TRBJ2-7, with D perhaps matching TRBD2 (6 bases). The CDR3 contains 14 residues. Deletions cut 6 bases from V and 3 bases from J, with 15 bases between. Germline assignment: CDR1 MNHEY and CDR2 SVGAGI. CDR3 in DNA: TGTGCCAGCAGCCCCTCTGGGGGGTTCTACGAGCAGTACTTC. This encodes CASSPSGGFYEQYF.

This clone was found a few times. The chain is built from TRBV25-1 and TRBJ1-3, with TRBD1 matching over 8 bases. CDR1 is MGHDK and CDR2 is SYGVNS in the germline V gene. Trimming removed 2 bases from V and 2 bases from J; junction bases left unmatched: 2. The CDR3 runs 15 residues. The CDR3 reads CASSEDRGPGNTIYF. CDR3 bases: TGTGCCAGCAGTGAAGACAGGGGACCTGGAAACACCATATATTTT. The complete variable domain, with remaining parts taken from reference TRBV25-1 and TRBJ1-3, reads EADIYQTPRYLVIGTGKKITLECSQTMGHDKMYWYQQDPGMELHLIHYSYGVNSTEKGDLSSESTVSRIRTEHFPLTLESARPSHTSQYLCASSEDRGPGNTIYFGEGSWLTVV.

There are a few counts of this clone. The chain is built from TRBV19 and TRBJ2-1, with D perhaps matching TRBD2 (6 bases). The CDR3 covers 13 residues. Germline V gene data show CDR1 as LNHDA and CDR2 as SQIVND (reference sequence). The V gene lost 11 bases and the J gene lost 0 bases, with 11 bases spanning the gap. CDR3 sequence reads: CAAGGDSYNEQFF. Here the CDR3 DNA reads TGTGCCGCCGGCGGGGACTCCTACAATGAGCAGTTCTTC. Full variable domain (remainder filled in from reference TRBV19 and TRBJ2-1): DGGITQSPKYLFRKEGQNVTLSCEQNLNHDAMYWYRQDPGQGLRLIYYSQIVNDFQKGDIAEGYSVSREKKESFPLTVTSAQKNPTAFYLCAAGGDSYNEQFFGPGTRLTVL.

The V gene is TRBV18, the J gene TRBJ1-4; a possible D gene is TRBD1 (6 bases). The germline V gene encodes CDR1 KGHSH and CDR2 LQKENI. V was shortened by 2 bases and J by 5 bases, with 6 bases between the two germline ends. The CDR3 extends over 13 amino acids. Written as DNA, the CDR3 is TGTGCCAGCTCACCAGACAGGAATGAAAAACTGTTTTTT. This translates into CASSPDRNEKLFF.

CDR3 in DNA: TGTGCCTGGAGTGCAGGGGGTCTTGAAGCTTTCTTT. Residues: CAWSAGGLEAFF. The chain employs TRBV30 and TRBJ1-1; 7 bases agree with TRBD1. There are 12 residues in the CDR3. The V gene's germline CDR1 is GTSNPN and CDR2 SVGIG (reference sequence). V shed 1 base, J shed 7 bases, and the junction held 3 bases outside the gene matches.

The chain couples TRBV28 to TRBJ1-6, with 7 nucleotides matching TRBD1. V trimming: 5 bases; J trimming: 10 bases; junction bases outside the gene matches: 8. Germline V gene sequence: CDR1 MDHEN, CDR2 SYDVKM. This CDR3 has 14 residues. The CDR3 region has the DNA TGTGCCAGCAGTCCCCCCACAGGGGACTCACCCCTCCACTTT. This translates into CASSPPTGDSPLHF.

This sequence joins TRBV19 and TRBJ2-5; 8 bases are a match to TRBD1. V shed 6 bases and J 5 bases; nucleotides not matched to a gene: 8. This CDR3 is 14 amino acids long. The germline CDR1 and CDR2 sequences are LNHDA and SQIVND (reference sequence). The DNA of the CDR3 is TGTGCCAGTAGGCCCGACAGGGGCTGGGAGACCCAGTACTTC. This encodes CASRPDRGWETQYF. The full variable domain, rest sourced from reference TRBV19 and TRBJ2-5, is DGGITQSPKYLFRKEGQNVTLSCEQNLNHDAMYWYRQDPGQGLRLIYYSQIVNDFQKGDIAEGYSVSREKKESFPLTVTSAQKNPTAFYLCASRPDRGWETQYFGPGTRLLVL.

This CDR3 reads CASSLSPDYEQYF. The DNA for the CDR3 is TGTGCCAGCAGTTTATCCCCAGACTACGAGCAGTACTTC. This chain links TRBV27 with TRBJ2-7; D ambiguous. The V end was cut by 0 bases, the J end by 3 bases, with 6 bases between. Germline V CDR1 and CDR2: MNHEY, SMNVEV (reference sequence). This CDR3 region has 13 residues.

This chain joins TRBV5-1 and TRBJ2-1, with 14 bases matching TRBD2. This CDR3 comprises 17 residues. The germline gives CDR1 SGHRS, CDR2 YFSETQ. Losses at the gene ends were 3 bases for V and 5 bases for J; bases not matched to a gene: 7. The DNA of the CDR3 is TGCGCCAGCAGCTACCCCCCGGGACTAGCGGGAGACAATGAGCAGTTCTTC. Translation: CASSYPPGLAGDNEQFF. The full variable domain, rest sourced from reference TRBV5-1 and TRBJ2-1, is KAGVTQTPRYLIKTRGQQVTLSCSPISGHRSVSWYQQTPGQGLQFLFEYFSETQRNKGNFPGRFSGRQFSNSRSEMNVSTLELGDSALYLCASSYPPGLAGDNEQFFGPGTRLTVL.

The chain joins TRBV6-5 to TRBJ1-1, with D tentatively TRBD1 (5 bases). Germline V gives CDR1 MNHEY, CDR2 SVGAGI. V lost 5 bases to trimming and J lost 7 bases, with 8 bases between them. This CDR3 is 11 amino acids long. CDR3 in amino acids: CASSRQIEAFF. The CDR3 DNA reads as TGTGCCAGCAGTCGACAGATTGAAGCTTTCTTT.

There are a few counts of this clone. Here the CDR3 DNA reads TGTGCCAGCAGCCCGAGGGTGGGGGACAGGGAGTACGAGCAGTACTTC. Translating it yields CASSPRVGDREYEQYF. V usage is TRBV7-9 and J usage is TRBJ2-7, with 9 bases fitting TRBD1. Trimming at V came to 5 bases and at J to 4 bases, leaving 12 bases not matched to a gene. The CDR3 contains 16 residues. The germline gives CDR1 SEHNR, CDR2 FQNEAQ (reference sequence).

The chain recombines TRBV7-3 with TRBJ1-1; D perhaps matches TRBD1 (6 bases). Germline V gene sequence: CDR1 SGHTA, CDR2 FQGTGA. V shed 3 bases and J shed 2 bases, with 13 bases lying between them. The CDR3 covers 15 residues. CDR3 loop: CASSFNGGANTEAFF. As DNA, the CDR3 is TGTGCCAGCAGCTTTAACGGGGGGGCAAACACTGAAGCTTTCTTT.

The chain links TRBV5-4 to TRBJ1-1; no definite D call. The V gene's germline CDR1 is SGHNT and CDR2 YYREEE (reference sequence). V was shortened by 2 bases and J by 1 base, with 9 bases between the two germline ends. The CDR3 extends over 14 amino acids. The CDR3 coding sequence is TGTGCCAGCAGCTTAATGGCAAGGAACACTGAAGCTTTCTTT. This codes for CASSLMARNTEAFF. Using reference TRBV5-4 and TRBJ1-1 for the parts outside the CDR3, the full variable domain is ETGVTQSPTHLIKTRGQQVTLRCSSQSGHNTVSWYQQALGQGPQFIFQYYREEENGRGNFPPRFSGLQFPNYSSELNVNALELDDSALYLCASSLMARNTEAFFGQGTRLTVV.